Presented here are 21 T cell receptor beta chains from one specimen sequenced in a study of T cells in Graves' hyperthyroidism and ophthalmopathy. Researchers amplified the TCR beta CDR3 regions from RNA transcripts. An initial round of RT-PCR targeting the TCR CDR3 relied on the HTBI primer set. Each CDR3 protein is one row after TCRdb ran MiXCR on the multiplex PCR reads. The repertoire consists of about 480,000 distinct CDR3 sequences, with 22% occurring once and the leading ten covering around 50%. The source material was blood. The origin of the receptors is an older woman with Graves' ophthalmopathy.

CDR3 nucleotide sequence: TGTGCCAGCAGCCCCCGGCGGGAAAGCACAGATACGCAGTATTTT. Its protein is CASSPRRESTDTQYF. The chain recombines TRBV9 with TRBJ2-3, with D possibly TRBD2 on 6 matching bases. CDR1 and CDR2 (germline): SGDLS, YYNGEE. CDR3 size: 15 residues. The V end was cut by 4 bases, the J end by 0 bases, with 12 bases between.

The rearrangement uses TRBV2 and TRBJ1-1; no firm D call. The V end lost 8 bases, the J end lost 6 bases, and 13 bases lay between the germline ends. Germline CDR1 is SNHLY and CDR2 is FYNNEI. CDR3 length equals 12 residues. CDR3: CASALGGAEAFF. The CDR3 DNA reads as TGTGCCAGCGCCCTAGGAGGTGCTGAAGCTTTCTTT.

V is TRBV11-2 and J is TRBJ2-2, with D unclear. Germline CDR1 reads SGHAT; CDR2 reads FQNNGV. The CDR3 is 14 amino acids. V gave up 3 bases and J gave up 4 bases, with 9 bases separating them. CDR3 nucleotide sequence: TGTGCCAGCAGCTTGATGGAGACCACCGGGGAGCTGTTTTTT. Translating gives CASSLMETTGELFF.

The chain links TRBV12-3 or TRBV12-4 to TRBJ2-7, with D perhaps TRBD2 (6 bases). The CDR3 has 16 residues. Trimming pared 5 bases from V and 2 bases from J, leaving 19 bases between. DNA of the CDR3: TGTGCCAGCAGTGGGGGTGCGGTATGGGGGGCCTACGAGCAGTACTTC. Translating it yields CASSGGAVWGAYEQYF.

This clonotype has just a few counts. The chain couples TRBV11-3 to TRBJ2-3; D is unclear. Deletions cut 5 bases from V and 0 bases from J, with 15 bases between. Germline loops: CDR1 SGHNT, CDR2 YENEEA. The CDR3 sequence is 16 residues long. Here the CDR3 DNA reads TGTGCCAGCAGCCCGCGAGGAGCCTTTAGCACAGATACGCAGTATTTT. Translation gives CASSPRGAFSTDTQYF.

The CDR3 spells CASTQDRARRGTIYF. In DNA form, the CDR3 reads TGTGCCAGTACCCAGGACCGGGCAAGAAGGGGCACCATATATTTT. The V call is TRBV19, the J call TRBJ1-3, with a weak D call TRBD1 (5 bases). The V end was cut by 7 bases, the J end by 9 bases, with 22 bases between. Germline assignment: CDR1 LNHDA and CDR2 SQIVND (reference sequence). The CDR3 has 15 residues.

The sample holds many counts of this clonotype. This chain connects TRBV2 to TRBJ2-5; maybe TRBD1 (6 bases). V was pared by 3 bases and J by 10 bases, with 18 bases between. Germline CDR1 and CDR2: SNHLY and FYNNEI. The CDR3 runs to 14 residues. CDR3 sequence: CASSELQGSRRQYF. CDR3 DNA sequence: TGTGCCAGCAGTGAGCTACAGGGCTCAAGGCGCCAGTACTTC.

Remarks on this clonotype: At one end, the junction sequence differs from germline, possibly due to a read error. The chain carries TRBV19 and TRBJ1-5; no reliable D call. Germline V gene lookup returns CDR1 LNHDA and CDR2 SQIVND (reference sequence). This CDR3 has 13 residues. CDR3 in amino acids: CASSSQKGQPQHF. CDR3 nucleotides: TGCGCCAGTAGTTCCCAGAAAGGGCAGCCCCAGCATTTT.

Note on this clonotype: The junction shows a germline mismatch at one end, possibly a read error. This chain joins TRBV28 and TRBJ2-7; D remains ambiguous. The CDR3 sequence is 13 residues long. Germline loops: CDR1 MDHEN, CDR2 SYDVKM. CDR3 region: CASSDNGPYKQYF. The CDR3 DNA is TGTGCCAGCAGTGACAACGGCCCCTACAAGCAGTACTTC.

J is TRBJ2-3 and V is TRBV19; the match to TRBD2 covers 9 bases. The J segment lost 6 bases and the V segment lost 4 bases, leaving 11 bases of the junction unmatched. This CDR3 is 16 amino acids long. Germline loops: CDR1 LNHDA, CDR2 SQIVND (reference sequence). This CDR3 reads CASSSISGSPTDTQYF. CDR3 DNA: TGTGCCAGTAGTAGTATTAGCGGGAGCCCCACGGATACGCAGTATTTT.

The chain is built from TRBV28 and TRBJ2-1, with 8 bases matching TRBD2. The CDR3 totals 16 residues. The ends lost 5 bases at V and 5 bases at J; junction bases unmatched: 11. Germline V gene data show CDR1 as MDHEN and CDR2 as SYDVKM. CDR3 coding DNA: TGTGCCAGCAGTAACTATCTCGGGAGGGGTCACAATGAGCAGTTCTTC. It encodes CASSNYLGRGHNEQFF.

The sample holds a few counts of this clonotype. The chain is built from TRBV28 and TRBJ1-2; 8 bases are shared with TRBD1. Germline CDR1 MDHEN, CDR2 SYDVKM. The trim removed 3 bases at V and 4 bases at J, leaving 4 bases unmatched. The CDR3 contains 14 residues. The CDR3 nucleotides read TGTGCCAGCAGTTTCGGGACAGGACTCTATGGCTACACCTTC. This gives the protein CASSFGTGLYGYTF.

This clonotype has ten or more counts. V is TRBV20-1 and J is TRBJ2-7; a weak D match, TRBD1 (6 bases). V was trimmed by 4 bases and J by 1 base, leaving 14 bases between them. The CDR3 is 14 amino acids. The germline V gene encodes CDR1 DFQATT and CDR2 SNEGSKA (reference sequence). The CDR3 nucleotides are TGCAGTGCTACACCACAGGGTTGGTCCTACGAGCAGTACTTC. It translates to CSATPQGWSYEQYF.

This clonotype appeared a few times. The V gene is TRBV28, the J gene TRBJ1-5; D may be TRBD1 (5 bases). The CDR3 is 16 amino acids. Germline loops: CDR1 MDHEN, CDR2 SYDVKM. V lost 0 bases and J lost 4, with 13 bases in between. The CDR3 sequence is CASSLWRGLGNQPQHF. The CDR3 nucleotides are TGTGCCAGCAGTTTATGGCGGGGCTTGGGGAATCAGCCCCAGCATTTT.

This clonotype was detected many times. The chain uses TRBV12-3 or TRBV12-4 and TRBJ1-4; D remains unclear. Trimming left V 3 bases short and J 8 bases short, with 16 bases between. The CDR3 extends over 15 amino acids. Written as DNA, the CDR3 is TGTGCCAGCAGTTTTTCCGCCGGGTCGGGAGAAAAACTGTTTTTT. Translated: CASSFSAGSGEKLFF.

This clonotype was seen just once. The chain recombines TRBV6-1 with TRBJ1-2; TRBD1 aligns across 7 bases. Germline loops: CDR1 MNHNS, CDR2 SASEGT. This CDR3 has 14 residues. Losses at the gene ends were 3 bases for V and 4 bases for J; bases not matched to a gene: 5. CDR3 DNA: TGTGCCAGCAGTGACCTCCGACAGGGCTATGGCTACACCTTC. Translated: CASSDLRQGYGYTF.

This clonotype was detected ten times or more. J is TRBJ2-7 and V is TRBV28; the D gene is possibly TRBD1 (5 bases). The germline CDR1 and CDR2 sequences are MDHEN and SYDVKM. The CDR3 runs 13 residues. V shed 3 bases and J shed 0 bases, with 6 bases lying between them. Written as DNA, the CDR3 is TGTGCCAGCAGTTTCAGGGCCTCCTACGAGCAGTACTTC. Translating it yields CASSFRASYEQYF.

CDR3 sequence: CASSLDSLPTEAFF. In nucleotides, the CDR3 is TGTGCCAGCAGCTTAGACAGTTTACCCACTGAAGCTTTCTTT. This sequence joins TRBV7-2 and TRBJ1-1; unclear D gene. Germline-derived CDR1 and CDR2 are SGHTA and FQGNSA. V lost 1 base to trimming and J lost 4 bases, with 10 bases between them. The CDR3 spans 14 residues. Using reference TRBV7-2 and TRBJ1-1 for the parts outside the CDR3, the full variable domain is GAGVSQSPSNKVTEKGKDVELRCDPISGHTALYWYRQSLGQGLEFLIYFQGNSAPDKSGLPSDRFSAERTGGSVSTLTIQRTQQEDSAVYLCASSLDSLPTEAFFGQGTRLTVV.

V and J are TRBV20-1 and TRBJ2-7; D is ambiguous. V was cut by 0 bases and J by 0 bases, with 9 bases left in between. This CDR3 has 14 residues. Germline assignment: CDR1 DFQATT and CDR2 SNEGSKA (reference sequence). The CDR3 nucleotides read TGCAGTGCTAGAGATCAGAAATTCTCCTACGAGCAGTACTTC. This codes for CSARDQKFSYEQYF.

This clonotype was seen a few times. This chain joins TRBV7-9 and TRBJ2-2, with D possibly being TRBD1 (6 bases). V lost 5 bases, J lost 0 bases, and 13 bases lay in between. The CDR3 sequence is 16 residues long. CDR1 is SEHNR, CDR2 FQNEAQ, per germline (reference sequence). CDR3 bases: TGTGCCAGCAGCACTGTGAGGACAGCGAACACCGGGGAGCTGTTTTTT. Its translation is CASSTVRTANTGELFF.

The chain has TRBV7-9 and TRBJ1-2, with unresolved D. This CDR3 spans 12 amino acids. Germline V gene lookup returns CDR1 SEHNR and CDR2 FQNEAQ (reference sequence). The V end was cut by 5 bases, the J end by 8 bases, with 12 bases between. In nucleotides, the CDR3 is TGTGCCAGCAGCCCCCTGGTCGGGGGCTACACCTTC. This gives the protein CASSPLVGGYTF.